This TCR beta chain was identified in a study of regulatory T cells in long-lasting Graves disease. Study background: Patients with persistent Graves' disease had over 5 years of antithyroid drugs and persistent TSH receptor antibodies.

Time point meaning: persistent/refractory GD, antithyroid drugs over 5 years with positive TRAb. TCR sequences were obtained from RNA taken from PBMCs. Through Arm-PCR of CDR3 regions and iRepertoire HTBI primers, TCR beta libraries were built. TCRdb reprocessed the multiplex PCR reads via MiXCR and lists one record per CDR3 protein. The table includes fewer than 450,000 distinct CDR3 sequences, about 20% detected once. CDR1 and CDR2 from the germline V gene are MDHEN and SYDVKM. The J segment lost 2 bases and the V segment lost 3 bases, leaving 4 bases of the junction unmatched. This CDR3 has 14 residues. This clonotype was seen ten or more times. Its antigen remains unknown. Whole-study findings and limits: Persistent disease showed a preference for TRBV28, TRBJ1-2 and TRBJ2-5. The study found persistent patients shared more public clonotypes (over 2,500) than new patients (around 1,000).

The source was peripheral blood mononuclear cells (PBMCs), collected when the disease was refractory, from a patient treated with antithyroid drugs. The TCR was taken from a female donor with Graves disease. This chain uses TRBV28 with TRBJ2-7, with TRBD2 identical over 7 bases. The CDR3 DNA sequence: TGTGCCAGCAGTTTGGGAGGGCAGGCCTACGAGCAGTACTTC. Translating gives CASSLGGQAYEQYF.